This is a list of T cell receptor beta chains from one sample in a study of T cells in Graves' hyperthyroidism and ophthalmopathy. TCRdb used MiXCR to reprocess the multiplex PCR reads, holding one entry per CDR3 protein. The repertoire holds 500,000 to 650,000 distinct CDR3 sequences, with about 15% as singletons. What was sequenced was blood. Every receptor here comes from a woman in her thirties or forties with Graves' hyperthyroidism. CDR3s include the opening cysteine and the closing phenylalanine or tryptophan. Each record gives: D gene, V gene, clone size, J gene, CDR3 DNA, CDR3 protein. The D gene is left open where the match is weak. Size values are once, few and many counts, or a class for expanded clones, and some rows have none.

>.|TRBV7-9|many|TRBJ1-1
TGTGCCAGCAGCGCAACAAGCACTGAAGCTTTCTTT
CASSATSTEAFF
>.|TRBV3-1|.|TRBJ2-3
TGTGCCAGCAGCCAATACGGGGGAGTAACCCACACAGATACGCAGTATTTT
CASSQYGGVTHTDTQYF
>TRBD1|TRBV20-1|.|TRBJ2-2
TGCAGTGCCACGGACAGGCCGGGCACCGGGGAGCTGTTTTTT
CSATDRPGTGELFF
>.|TRBV6-1|few|TRBJ1-3
TGTGCCAGCAGTTCGGGGTTCGGAAACACCATATATTTT
CASSSGFGNTIYF
>TRBD2|TRBV5-1|.|TRBJ2-1
TGCGCCAGCAGCTCACGACTAGCGGGAGTTAATGAGCAGTTCTTC
CASSSRLAGVNEQFF
>.|TRBV7-2|many|TRBJ2-2
TGTGCCAGCAGCTTATACTCAGGGACCACCGGGGAGCTGTTTTTT
CASSLYSGTTGELFF
>TRBD2|TRBV28|many|TRBJ2-1
TGTGCCAGCAGTTCCCTAGCGGGATTGAACAATGAGCAGTTCTTC
CASSSLAGLNNEQFF
>TRBD1|TRBV12-3/TRBV12-4|few|TRBJ1-4
TGTGCCAGCAGTCGACAGGGGATGAAGGAAAAACTGTTTTTT
CASSRQGMKEKLFF
>TRBD1|TRBV7-9|many|TRBJ2-1
TGTGCCAGCAGCCCCCGACAGGGGCCAGCCTACAATGAGCAGTTCTTC
CASSPRQGPAYNEQFF
>TRBD1|TRBV5-1|many|TRBJ1-2
TGCGCCAGCAGCTTGTCCGGGACAGGTAGCTATGGCTACACCTTC
CASSLSGTGSYGYTF
>TRBD2|TRBV11-2|many|TRBJ2-5
TGTGCCAGCAGCACCAGCGGGGTGTACCAAGAGACCCAGTACTTC
CASSTSGVYQETQYF
>TRBD2|TRBV6-1|many|TRBJ2-1
TGTGCCAGCAGGCGCAGCGGGAGCTTACTCAATGAGCAGTTCTTC
CASRRSGSLLNEQFF
>TRBD2|TRBV7-9|few|TRBJ2-3
TGTGCCAGCAGCGCGGGACTAGCGGGAGAGGGGACAGATACGCAGTATTTT
CASSAGLAGEGTDTQYF
>TRBD2|TRBV7-3|few|TRBJ2-1
TGTGCCAGCAGCACTCTAGCGGGAGCTTACAATGAGCAGTTCTTC
CASSTLAGAYNEQFF
>TRBD2|TRBV11-2|many|TRBJ2-3
TGTGCCAGCAGCGAACTAGCGGGAGGGGGGACAGATACGCAGTATTTT
CASSELAGGGTDTQYF
>TRBD2|TRBV7-6|.|TRBJ2-7
TGTGCCAGCAGCTTAGACCCCGGGGCGGGAGCTTACGAGCAGTACTTC
CASSLDPGAGAYEQYF
>TRBD2|TRBV5-8|.|TRBJ2-5
TGTGCCAGCAGCTTGGGGCGACTAGCGGAAATGGCGGTAGAGACCCAGTACTTC
CASSLGRLAEMAVETQYF
>TRBD1|TRBV27|few|TRBJ2-1
TGTGCCAGCAGTTTACCAGGGGGTGGTTATGAGCAGTTCTTC
CASSLPGGGYEQFF
>TRBD2|TRBV5-1|many|TRBJ2-2
TGCGCCAGCAGCGGTGTTCTCGGACTAGCGGGAGGGAGGACCGGGGAGCTGTTTTTT
CASSGVLGLAGGRTGELFF
>TRBD1|TRBV7-8|many|TRBJ2-1
TGTGCCAGCAGCCTCTGGCAGGGGGCGGAAAATGAGCAGTTCTTC
CASSLWQGAENEQFF
>.|TRBV9|.|TRBJ1-2
TGTGCCAGCAGCCCGACTACGGGGGGGGCAAGCTATGGCTACACCTTC
CASSPTTGGASYGYTF
>.|TRBV4-2|few|TRBJ1-2
TGTGCCAGCAGCCAAGCAGAGGGACCACTTAACTATGGCTACACCTTC
CASSQAEGPLNYGYTF
>TRBD2|TRBV2|many|TRBJ2-1
TGTGCCAGCAGACCCGGGACTAGCGTCTACAATGAGCAGTTCTTC
CASRPGTSVYNEQFF
>TRBD2|TRBV5-1|few|TRBJ2-3
TGCGCCAGCAGGGAGGGACTAGCGGGGGAGACAGATACGCAGTATTTT
CASREGLAGETDTQYF